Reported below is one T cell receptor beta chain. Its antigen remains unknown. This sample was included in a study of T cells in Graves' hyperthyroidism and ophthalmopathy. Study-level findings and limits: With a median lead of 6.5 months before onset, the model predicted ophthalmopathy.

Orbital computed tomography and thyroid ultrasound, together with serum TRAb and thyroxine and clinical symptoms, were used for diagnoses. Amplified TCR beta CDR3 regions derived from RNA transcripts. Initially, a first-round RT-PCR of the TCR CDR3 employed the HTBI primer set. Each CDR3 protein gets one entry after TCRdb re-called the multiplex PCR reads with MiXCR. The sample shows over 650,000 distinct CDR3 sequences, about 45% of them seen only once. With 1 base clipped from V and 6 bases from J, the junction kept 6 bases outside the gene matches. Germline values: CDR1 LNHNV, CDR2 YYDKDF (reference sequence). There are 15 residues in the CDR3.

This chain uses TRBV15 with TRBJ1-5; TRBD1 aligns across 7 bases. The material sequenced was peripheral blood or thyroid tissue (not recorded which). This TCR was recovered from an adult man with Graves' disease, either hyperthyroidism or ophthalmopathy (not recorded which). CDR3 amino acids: CATSRGDREAQPQHF. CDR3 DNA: TGTGCCACCAGCAGAGGTGACAGGGAGGCTCAGCCCCAGCATTTT.